The rows below give T cell receptor beta chains drawn from one sample of a study of cytomegalovirus exposure and HLA in healthy donors. This table comes from immunoSEQ multiplex PCR, and its TCRdb copy is limited to in-frame clones, with some not included. The sample includes approximately 280,000 clones, 80% to 90% of them seen just once. The specimen was PBMCs. These TCRs come from a woman younger than 30 in good health and CMV-seronegative. Both conserved end residues are part of each CDR3. The D gene is left open where the match is weak. Size tells how often a clone was seen (once, few, many) or the class of an expanded clone, and some rows leave it out.

.	TRBV13	TRBJ2-4	.	CASSLDTGAENIQYF	TGTGCCAGCAGCTTAGACACAGGTGCTGAAAACATTCAGTACTTC
TRBD1	TRBV30	TRBJ2-1	.	CAWLPRGTGSYNEQFF	TGTGCCTGGCTTCCCAGGGGGACGGGCTCCTACAATGAGCAGTTCTTC
TRBD1	TRBV7-8	TRBJ1-1	.	CASSPTRGRTEAFF	TGTGCCAGCAGCCCTACTAGGGGGCGCACTGAAGCTTTCTTT
.	TRBV5-5	TRBJ2-7	.	CASSLAGTPFYEQYF	TGTGCCAGCAGCTTGGCAGGGACTCCCTTCTACGAGCAGTACTTC
.	TRBV6-1	TRBJ2-3	.	CASSEGREDTQYF	TGTGCCAGCAGTGAGGGCCGGGAGGATACGCAGTATTTT
.	TRBV10-3	TRBJ1-2	once	CAIRQGGDGYTF	TGTGCCATCAGACAGGGAGGGGATGGCTACACCTTC
.	TRBV18	TRBJ1-6	.	CASSPSRGDSPLHF	TGTGCCAGCTCACCATCCAGGGGTGATTCACCCCTCCACTTT
TRBD2	TRBV2	TRBJ2-3	.	CASSGLAADTQYF	TGTGCCAGCAGCGGTCTAGCGGCAGATACGCAGTATTTT
TRBD2	TRBV9	TRBJ2-4	.	CASSPTSGGAYAHIQYF	TGTGCCAGCAGCCCCACTAGCGGGGGGGCCTACGCACACATTCAGTACTTC
.	TRBV6-5	TRBJ2-4	.	CASSYSLDKNIQYF	TGTGCCAGCAGTTACTCTTTAGACAAAAACATTCAGTACTTC
TRBD1	TRBV19	TRBJ1-2	.	CASSPQGWNGYTF	TGTGCCAGTAGCCCACAGGGGTGGAATGGCTACACCTTC
.	TRBV5-4	TRBJ2-2	.	CASSLWGPRVSGELFF	TGTGCCAGCAGCCTATGGGGCCCAAGGGTTTCCGGGGAGCTGTTTTTT
TRBD2	TRBV9	TRBJ2-1	.	CASSPGLAGVDEQFF	TGTGCCAGCAGCCCCGGACTAGCAGGGGTCGATGAGCAGTTCTTC
.	TRBV7-9	TRBJ1-4	.	CASSLAGANEKLFF	TGTGCCAGCAGCTTAGCAGGGGCTAATGAAAAACTGTTTTTT
.	TRBV29-1	TRBJ1-5	.	CSVGTDYSNQPQHF	TGCAGCGTTGGGACGGACTATAGCAATCAGCCCCAGCATTTT
.	TRBV6-5	TRBJ1-6	.	CASSDGLGDSPLHF	TGTGCCAGCAGCGACGGGCTCGGGGATTCACCCCTCCACTTT
TRBD1	TRBV9	TRBJ1-1	.	CASSLPGQPAFF	TGTGCCAGCAGCTTACCGGGACAGCCAGCTTTCTTT
.	TRBV6-1	TRBJ2-7	.	CASSLSISYEQYF	TGTGCCAGCAGTTTGAGTATATCCTACGAGCAGTACTTC
.	TRBV19	TRBJ1-6	.	CASSLQGTHRSPLHF	TGTGCCAGTAGTCTGCAGGGTACCCATCGATCACCCCTCCACTTT